This T cell receptor (beta chain) was identified during a study of multiple sclerosis patients with progressive multifocal leukoencephalopathy. The repertoire was sequenced with immunoSEQ multiplex PCR; TCRdb's copy has only in-frame clones and lacks some. The data contain over 25,000 clones, about 88% of them seen just once; the ten biggest clones take up about 3.3%. This sample's time point: time of PML onset. V was pared by 0 bases and J by 0 bases, with 13 bases between. Germline CDR1 reads SGDLS; CDR2 reads YYNGEE. CDR3 length: 17 residues. The source was PBMCs, collected from a patient treated with natalizumab. The source of this sequence is a human donor with progressive multifocal leukoencephalopathy. This sequence joins TRBV9 and TRBJ1-3, with D perhaps matching TRBD1 (6 bases). The CDR3 loop reads CASSVGNRALSGNTIYF. The CDR3 DNA reads TGTGCCAGCAGCGTAGGTAACAGGGCCCTCTCTGGAAACACCATATATTTT.